A single sample gave rise to the 5 T cell receptor beta chains below, sequenced in a study of vaccination effects on CD4 cells after COVID-19. What these receptors recognize is not known. This table comes from immunoSEQ multiplex PCR, and its TCRdb copy is limited to in-frame clones, with some not included. Of 30,000 or so clones listed, around 79% are singletons. Antigen-specific CD4+ T cell clonotypes were called by their expansion after viral peptide-pool culture in ViraFEST. When around 9 days of culture had elapsed, CD4+ T cells were isolated. Each person got two doses of an mRNA SARS-CoV-2 vaccine, BNT162b2 or mRNA-1273. The specimen was CD4+ T cells from PBMCs cultured with HCoV-NL63 spike peptides, collected after COVID-19 vaccination. The receptors here all came from a human donor who received a COVID-19 vaccine.

This clone was seen a handful of times. This chain connects TRBV7-2 to TRBJ2-3; the match to TRBD2 covers 8 bases. Germline V CDR1 and CDR2: SGHTA, FQGNSA. The length of the CDR3 is 17 residues. Trimming at V came to 4 bases and at J to 1 base, leaving 10 bases not matched to a gene. CDR3 residues: CASSYEVGGAGTDTQYF. The CDR3 DNA reads as TGTGCCAGCAGCTACGAGGTCGGGGGGGCGGGCACAGATACGCAGTATTTT.

The chain couples TRBV15 to TRBJ1-1, with D possibly matching TRBD1 (5 bases). Germline values: CDR1 LNHNV, CDR2 YYDKDF (reference sequence). V was clipped by 5 bases and J by 0 bases, with 10 bases between them. This CDR3 region has 14 residues. DNA of the CDR3: TGTGCCACCAGCCCCGGGACGGTGAACACTGAAGCTTTCTTT. Its translation: CATSPGTVNTEAFF.

This clone occurred a few times. CDR3 in amino acids: CASTPGLDTDTQYF. The CDR3 DNA sequence: TGCGCCAGCACCCCGGGACTAGACACAGATACGCAGTATTTT. The rearrangement uses TRBV5-1 and TRBJ2-3, with 8 bases fitting TRBD2. V gave up 6 bases and J gave up 2 bases; unmatched junction bases: 5. The CDR3 sequence is 14 residues long. Looked up from germline, CDR1 is SGHRS and CDR2 is YFSETQ. The full variable domain, rest sourced from reference TRBV5-1 and TRBJ2-3, is KAGVTQTPRYLIKTRGQQVTLSCSPISGHRSVSWYQQTPGQGLQFLFEYFSETQRNKGNFPGRFSGRQFSNSRSEMNVSTLELGDSALYLCASTPGLDTDTQYFGPGTRLTVL.

V gene TRBV3-1 (or the pseudogene TRBV3-2) combines with J gene TRBJ2-7, with D perhaps TRBD1 (6 bases). V shed 6 bases and J shed 4 bases, with 16 bases lying between them. Germline V gene lookup returns CDR1 LGHDT and CDR2 YNNKEL (reference sequence). There are 14 residues in the CDR3. Here the CDR3 DNA reads TGTGCCAGCAGTCAACCGGGACACCAATACGAGCAGTACTTC. This gives the protein CASSQPGHQYEQYF.

Comment on this clone: Distinct nucleotide sequences in the sample also encode this CDR3. This chain uses TRBV25-1 with TRBJ2-6; D is unresolved. This CDR3 has 16 residues. Trimming left V 1 base short and J 1 base short, with 8 bases between. The V gene's germline CDR1 is MGHDK and CDR2 SYGVNS. CDR3 coding DNA: TGTGCCAGCAGTGAATTCTGGTCTTCTGGGGCCAACGTCCTGACTTTC. Protein: CASSEFWSSGANVLTF.